Presented here are 24 T cell receptor beta chains from one specimen sequenced in a study of shared T cell receptors in the human thymus. Produced via immunoSEQ multiplex PCR; TCRdb's table is partial and in-frame only. The sample records a few hundred thousand clones, about 95% being singletons. Sequenced: thymocytes. The source is a human donor.

The V and J genes are TRBV27 and TRBJ2-1; 13 nucleotides line up with TRBD2. This CDR3 comprises 15 residues. CDR1 and CDR2 from the germline V gene are MNHEY and SMNVEV (reference sequence). J gave up 10 bases and V 11 bases, and 14 bases lay outside the gene matches. This CDR3 is CAAAGLAGEREEQFF. CDR3 nucleotides: TGTGCCGCAGCTGGACTAGCGGGAGAACGAGAGGAGCAGTTCTTC.

The chain employs TRBV5-6 and TRBJ2-7, with 8 bases fitting TRBD1. The CDR3 extends over 15 amino acids. Germline CDR1 reads SGHDT; CDR2 reads YYEEEE. J was trimmed by 3 bases and V by 4 bases; bases with no gene match: 9. CDR3 DNA sequence: TGTGCCAGCAGCCGACAGGGGCCCTATCACTACGAGCAGTACTTC. This gives the protein CASSRQGPYHYEQYF.

The chain uses TRBV5-6 and TRBJ2-5; 11 bases are a match to TRBD1. Germline-derived CDR1 and CDR2 are SGHDT and YYEEEE. J was trimmed by 5 bases and V by 1 base; bases with no gene match: 13. The CDR3 is made up of 18 amino acids. The CDR3 protein is CASSLRGTGGKFVETQYF. The CDR3 bases are TGTGCCAGCAGCTTGCGTGGGACAGGGGGTAAATTTGTGGAGACCCAGTACTTC.

This clone has a single count. The V gene is TRBV4-1, the J gene TRBJ1-1; TRBD1 is a possible D gene (6 bases). Trimming cost V 5 bases and J 4 bases, with 14 bases left between them. Germline V gene data show CDR1 as MGHRA and CDR2 as YSYEKL. This CDR3 contains 14 residues. CDR3 in amino acids: CASSADSTPTEAFF. CDR3 nucleotides: TGCGCCAGCAGCGCGGACAGCACCCCCACTGAAGCTTTCTTT.

V is TRBV7-2 and J is TRBJ1-2; D is ambiguous. The germline V gene has CDR1 SGHTA and CDR2 FQGNSA. Trimming stripped 0 bases from V and 1 base from J, with 15 bases between. The CDR3 runs to 17 residues. CDR3 amino acids: CASSLAGGARSNYGYTF. The CDR3 coding sequence is TGTGCCAGCAGCTTAGCGGGCGGCGCCAGGAGTAACTATGGCTACACCTTC.

The chain uses TRBV16 and TRBJ1-2; D gene uncertain. Trimming pared 0 bases from V and 8 bases from J, leaving 13 bases between. Germline-derived CDR1 and CDR2 are KGHSY and FQNENV. The CDR3 runs 14 residues. Here the CDR3 reads CASSQSPATRGYTF. DNA of the CDR3: TGTGCCAGCAGCCAATCGCCGGCCACTCGCGGCTACACCTTC.

This clone was seen just once. The chain employs TRBV5-1 and TRBJ2-1, with 7 bases lining up with TRBD2. Trimming took 4 bases from V and 4 from J; bases not matched to a gene: 14. CDR1 and CDR2 (germline): SGHRS, YFSETQ. This CDR3 is 17 amino acids long. The CDR3 reads CASSKAFPSGKYNEQFF. DNA of the CDR3: TGCGCCAGCAGCAAAGCGTTTCCCAGCGGGAAGTACAATGAGCAGTTCTTC. Full variable domain (rest looked up from reference TRBV5-1 and TRBJ2-1): KAGVTQTPRYLIKTRGQQVTLSCSPISGHRSVSWYQQTPGQGLQFLFEYFSETQRNKGNFPGRFSGRQFSNSRSEMNVSTLELGDSALYLCASSKAFPSGKYNEQFFGPGTRLTVL.

The rearrangement uses TRBV4-2 and TRBJ2-5, with D tentatively TRBD2 (7 bases). The CDR3 extends over 17 amino acids. Per the germline V gene, CDR1 is LGHNA and CDR2 is YNFKEQ. V lost 2 bases to trimming and J lost 2 bases, with 18 bases between them. CDR3 bases: TGTGCCAGCAGCCAACGGGGGGCAGTGGGGCCACAAGAGACCCAGTACTTC. Translating it yields CASSQRGAVGPQETQYF.

This chain connects TRBV9 to TRBJ2-3; D is unclear. The germline gives CDR1 SGDLS, CDR2 YYNGEE. Trimming shortened V by 4 bases and J by 2 bases, and 14 bases separated the two germline ends. The CDR3 consists of 15 residues. CDR3 amino acids: CASSPRLPFTDTQYF. The CDR3 region has the DNA TGTGCCAGCAGCCCCCGACTCCCCTTCACAGATACGCAGTATTTT.

The rearrangement joins TRBV6-1 to TRBJ2-5, with D tentatively TRBD1 or TRBD2 (6 bases each). The germline V gene encodes CDR1 MNHNS and CDR2 SASEGT. V lost 7 bases to trimming and J lost 2 bases, with 14 bases between them. The CDR3 runs 14 residues. The CDR3 region is CASKEGGGQETQYF. The DNA for the CDR3 is TGTGCCAGCAAAGAGGGGGGTGGGCAAGAGACCCAGTACTTC.

This chain connects TRBV18 to TRBJ2-7; the match to TRBD1 covers 8 bases. The length of the CDR3 is 16 residues. Germline loops: CDR1 KGHSH, CDR2 LQKENI. J lost 0 bases, V lost 2 bases, and 6 bases had no gene match. The CDR3 DNA follows: TGTGCCAGCTCACCAATAGGGGACAGGAGCTCCTACGAGCAGTACTTC. Its translation: CASSPIGDRSSYEQYF.

The rearrangement uses TRBV6-1 and TRBJ2-3; the D is unclear. Trimming shortened V by 10 bases and J by 4 bases, and 18 bases separated the two germline ends. Germline-derived CDR1 and CDR2 are MNHNS and SASEGT. This CDR3 spans 14 amino acids. The CDR3 reads CATGRAKRPDTQYF. The CDR3 DNA reads as TGTGCCACCGGCAGAGCCAAGCGCCCAGATACGCAGTATTTT.

The rearrangement joins TRBV19 to TRBJ2-5; TRBD2 agrees at 8 bases. The CDR3 sequence is 14 residues long. CDR1 and CDR2 (germline): LNHDA, SQIVND (reference sequence). Unmatched junction bases numbered 7, after V lost 5 bases and J lost 5 bases. As DNA, the CDR3 is TGTGCCAGTAGTGGGGGCGGGAGGTCGGAGACCCAGTACTTC. Protein sequence: CASSGGGRSETQYF.

The J gene is TRBJ2-2, the V gene TRBV5-8, with 7 nucleotides matching TRBD2. Germline CDR1 reads SGHTS; CDR2 reads YDEGEE. The CDR3 spans 12 residues. V dropped 4 bases and J dropped 7; count of bases not matched to a gene: 1. The CDR3 DNA reads as TGTGCCAGCAGCGGGAGGGGCGGGGAGCTGTTTTTT. This gives the protein CASSGRGGELFF.

V and J are TRBV2 and TRBJ2-1, with TRBD2 matching over 8 bases. CDR1 and CDR2 from the germline V gene are SNHLY and FYNNEI. The junction had 6 bases not matched to a gene; V was cut back by 4 bases and J by 7 bases. The CDR3 runs to 14 residues. The CDR3 protein is CASSGQRERNEQFF. CDR3 DNA sequence: TGTGCCAGCAGTGGCCAGCGGGAGAGGAATGAGCAGTTCTTC. The variable domain in full, completed from reference TRBV2 and TRBJ2-1, reads EPEVTQTPSHQVTQMGQEVILRCVPISNHLYFYWYRQILGQKVEFLVSFYNNEISEKSEIFDDQFSVERPDGSNFTLKIRSTKLEDSAMYFCASSGQRERNEQFFGPGTRLTVL.

This chain joins TRBV15 and TRBJ2-7; 7 positions match TRBD1. This CDR3 contains 19 residues. CDR1 and CDR2 (germline): LNHNV, YYDKDF (reference sequence). V lost 2 bases, J lost 5 bases, and 21 bases stayed unmatched. The DNA for the CDR3 is TGTGCCACCAGCAGATCCGACCTCGTTGAAGACAGGGAAAATGACGAGCAGTACTTC. It encodes CATSRSDLVEDRENDEQYF. The variable domain in full, with the rest retrieved from reference TRBV15 and TRBJ2-7, is DAMVIQNPRYQVTQFGKPVTLSCSQTLNHNVMYWYQQKSSQAPKLLFHYYDKDFNNEADTPDNFQSRRPNTSFCFLDIRSPGLGDTAMYLCATSRSDLVEDRENDEQYFGPGTRLTVT.

The gene calls are TRBV13 and TRBJ2-2, with 7 positions matching TRBD2. After removal of 2 bases from V and 4 bases from J, the junction contained 4 bases not matched to a gene. Germline V gene data show CDR1 as PRHDT and CDR2 as FYEKMQ (reference sequence). There are 15 residues in the CDR3. For the CDR3, the DNA is TGTGCCAGCAGCTTAACGACTAGCAGCACCGGGGAGCTGTTTTTT. Its translation: CASSLTTSSTGELFF.

The rearrangement joins TRBV30 to TRBJ2-1; D remains unclear. This CDR3 spans 12 amino acids. In germline, CDR1 is GTSNPN, CDR2 SVGIG (reference sequence). V was cut by 0 bases and J by 9 bases, with 9 bases left in between. CDR3 protein: CAWSVPRGEQFF. The CDR3 DNA reads as TGTGCCTGGAGTGTACCACGTGGTGAGCAGTTCTTC.

This CDR3 reads CASSKTKPRTSTGELFF. The DNA of the CDR3 is TGTGCCAGCAGCAAGACTAAACCCCGAACCTCCACCGGGGAGCTGTTTTTT. The genes are TRBV5-4 and TRBJ2-2, with D perhaps matching TRBD2 (5 bases). This CDR3 is 17 amino acids long. Deletions cut 4 bases from V and 4 bases from J, with 20 bases between. Germline V gene sequence: CDR1 SGHNT, CDR2 YYREEE (reference sequence).

The rearrangement joins TRBV18 to TRBJ1-3, with D possibly being TRBD1 (6 bases). Trimming left V 3 bases short and J 2 bases short, with 11 bases between. CDR1 and CDR2 (germline): KGHSH, LQKENI. CDR3 size: 15 residues. The CDR3 nucleotides are TGTGCCAGCTCACCTGGACAGCCGGCTGGAAACACCATATATTTT. It yields the protein CASSPGQPAGNTIYF.

The DNA for the CDR3 is TGTGCCAGCAGTTACGGGGGGGATCCTCATGAGCAGTACTTC. As protein: CASSYGGDPHEQYF. This chain uses TRBV6-6 with TRBJ2-7, with TRBD2 matching over 7 bases. Losses at the gene ends were 2 bases for V and 7 bases for J; bases not matched to a gene: 8. The length of the CDR3 is 14 residues. From germline, CDR1 is MNHNY and CDR2 SVGAGI (reference sequence).

This chain links TRBV7-9 with TRBJ2-7; D is possibly TRBD1 (5 bases). Germline V gene sequence: CDR1 SEHNR, CDR2 FQNEAQ (reference sequence). V was clipped by 5 bases and J by 7 bases, with 18 bases between them. The CDR3 sequence is 14 residues long. CDR3 amino acids: CASSLDTGPWEQYF. DNA for the CDR3: TGTGCCAGCAGCCTAGATACAGGCCCATGGGAGCAGTACTTC. Using reference TRBV7-9 and TRBJ2-7 for the parts outside the CDR3, the full variable domain is DTGVSQNPRHKITKRGQNVTFRCDPISEHNRLYWYRQTLGQGPEFLTYFQNEAQLEKSRLLSDRFSAERPKGSFSTLEIQRTEQGDSAMYLCASSLDTGPWEQYFGPGTRLTVT.

The rearrangement links TRBV30 to TRBJ1-2; D ambiguous. V was clipped by 1 base and J by 0 bases, with 6 bases between them. Germline CDR1 reads GTSNPN; CDR2 reads SVGIG (reference sequence). This CDR3 has 13 amino acids. The CDR3 reads CAWSALTNYGYTF. In DNA form, the CDR3 reads TGTGCCTGGAGTGCACTTACTAACTATGGCTACACCTTC.

The rearrangement uses TRBV19 and TRBJ2-1; a possible D gene is TRBD1 (7 bases). The CDR3 is made up of 19 amino acids. The germline V gene encodes CDR1 LNHDA and CDR2 SQIVND (reference sequence). The V end was cut by 5 bases, the J end by 0 bases, with 23 bases between. CDR3 in DNA: TGTGCCAGTAGTGGCCAATTAAGACAGGGACTCGGCTCCTACAATGAGCAGTTCTTC. Amino acid sequence: CASSGQLRQGLGSYNEQFF. Full variable domain (rest looked up from reference TRBV19 and TRBJ2-1): DGGITQSPKYLFRKEGQNVTLSCEQNLNHDAMYWYRQDPGQGLRLIYYSQIVNDFQKGDIAEGYSVSREKKESFPLTVTSAQKNPTAFYLCASSGQLRQGLGSYNEQFFGPGTRLTVL.